This T cell receptor (beta chain) was recovered during a study of tumor-infiltrating lymphocytes in primary liver carcinoma. Joint extraction of RNA and DNA used roughly 19-32 mg of bulk tissue that was unsorted. As regards this clonotype: One end of the junction is discordant with germline, which a read error may explain.

CDR3 length equals 16 residues. cDNA specific to TCR beta was made from approximately 0.55 ug of total RNA, with a constant-region primer employed for priming. TCR beta libraries came from three nested multiplex PCR rounds using slightly modified ARM-PCR. Investigators reported that the first two PCR rounds, at roughly 11 cycles each, used TRBV1-TRBV30 forward primers with a C-beta reverse primer. TCRdb analysed the multiplex PCR reads with MiXCR anew, one entry per CDR3 protein. The table shows roughly 55,000 distinct CDR3 sequences, with about two thirds occurring only once. This clonotype was sampled from a man aged 40-55 years with primary liver carcinoma and hepatitis B virus infection. The specimen sequenced was liver tumor tissue from sampling region 2. This sample's subset: tumor region T2, inferior pole. This chain joins TRBV12-3 or TRBV12-4 and TRBJ2-2, with TRBD1 matching 8 bases. CDR3 DNA: TGTGCCAGCAGTGGAAGACAGGGGACCGACACCGGAGAGCTGTTTTTT. This codes for CASSGRQGTDTGELFF.